This paragraph reports one T cell receptor (beta chain). Its cognate antigen is unknown. Method: immunoSEQ multiplex PCR; TCRdb's copy keeps in-frame clones and lacks some. The sample carries tens of thousands of clones, over 85% recorded once. The sample originates from a study of cytomegalovirus exposure and HLA in healthy donors. Broader study findings: In the 95 to 150 validation repertoires, around 95% of cluster scores exceeded 0, per a later analysis. Specific recognition of CMV antigens was confirmed in vitro for three chains (all CMV-associated).

Input material: PBMCs. This TCR derives from a woman aged 18-29 years in good health and CMV-seropositive.

In nucleotides, the CDR3 is TGTGCCAGCAGTCCCTCTATGACAGATACGCAGTATTTT. Translation: CASSPSMTDTQYF. This chain joins TRBV27 and TRBJ2-3; D is unresolved. Trimming pared 5 bases from V and 3 bases from J, leaving 9 bases between. CDR3 size: 13 residues. CDR1 and CDR2 (germline): MNHEY, SMNVEV (reference sequence).